This TCR beta chain was recorded in a study of beta chain features in type 1 diabetes. Study-level findings and limits: Type 1 diabetes patients had moderately but significantly shorter TCRB CDR3s in all four CD4+ subsets. Naive, central memory and Treg TCRB repertoires appeared more alike in patients than in healthy donors. A definitive answer on HLA type influencing TCRB rearrangement was not reached here. The VDJ junctions of type 1 diabetes patients carried fewer insertions and more deletions.

Details on this clone: The antigen is undetermined.

The trim removed 1 base at V and 4 bases at J, leaving 6 bases unmatched. CDR3 length equals 15 residues. The germline V gene has CDR1 PRHDT and CDR2 FYEKMQ (reference sequence). Expressed TCRB transcripts were sequenced because the entire RNA isolate underwent reverse transcription. Some clones are missing from TCRdb's copy, which holds only in-frame ones; the method was immunoSEQ multiplex PCR. The sample shows around 25,000 clones, about 69% of them seen only once. Researchers reported sorting CD4+ naive, central memory, regulatory and stem cell-like memory cells via CD45RO/CCR7/CD25/CD127/CD95/CD27.

Sequences were obtained from Tregs from blood. This clonotype was sampled from a man in his late teens or twenties with type 1 diabetes. The chain recombines TRBV13 with TRBJ2-5; TRBD1 matches at 7 bases. The CDR3 protein is CASSLVPGTAETQYF. The CDR3 DNA follows: TGTGCCAGCAGCTTAGTTCCTGGGACAGCAGAGACCCAGTACTTC. Based on the CDR3 plus reference TRBV13 and TRBJ2-5, the full variable domain is AAGVIQSPRHLIKEKRETATLKCYPIPRHDTVYWYQQGPGQDPQFLISFYEKMQSDKGSIPDRFSAQQFSDYHSELNMSSLELGDSALYFCASSLVPGTAETQYFGPGTRLLVL.